These 11 T cell receptor beta chains were sequenced from one sample in a study of T cell responses to AZD1222 COVID-19 vaccine. Clones were read by immunoSEQ multiplex PCR, and TCRdb kept only the in-frame ones, dropping some. Of 150,000 to 200,000 clones in the sample, roughly 94% were seen once. Sequences were derived from peripheral blood, sampled 28 days after the second AZD1222 dose. The receptors were sampled from an adult who received the AZD1222 COVID-19 vaccine.

The genes are TRBV3-1 (or the pseudogene TRBV3-2) and TRBJ1-2; weak D call: TRBD1 (6 bases). Trimming took off 0 bases at V and 4 bases at J, with 15 bases between the two ends. Per germline, CDR1 LGHDT and CDR2 YNNKEL (reference sequence). The CDR3 spans 16 residues. CDR3 bases: TGTGCCAGCAGCCAAGATGTGGGGGGGCTGGGCTATGGCTACACCTTC. The encoded protein is CASSQDVGGLGYGYTF.

J is TRBJ1-2 and V is TRBV6-1; TRBD1 is a possible D gene (6 bases). Germline-derived CDR1 and CDR2 are MNHNS and SASEGT. Trimming shortened V by 8 bases and J by 4 bases, and 14 bases separated the two germline ends. CDR3 length equals 13 residues. CDR3 coding DNA: TGTGCCAGCTTTCCCCAGGGGTCCTATGGCTACACCTTC. This sequence encodes CASFPQGSYGYTF.

The chain uses TRBV6-5 and TRBJ1-5; 8 bases match TRBD1. Trimming removed 9 bases from V and 6 bases from J; junction bases left unmatched: 7. Germline-derived CDR1 and CDR2 are MNHEY and SVGAGI. CDR3 length: 13 amino acids. CDR3 nucleotide sequence: TGTGCCAGTTCGGACAGGGAAACTCAGCCCCAGCATTTT. This codes for CASSDRETQPQHF.

V is TRBV29-1 and J is TRBJ1-4, with D possibly matching TRBD1 (5 bases). With 6 bases removed from V and 8 bases from J, the gap between germline ends came to 16 bases. This CDR3 has 13 amino acids. The germline V gene encodes CDR1 SQVTM and CDR2 ANQGSEA. The CDR3 here is CSVLGTQSEKLFF. CDR3 bases: TGCAGCGTCCTCGGGACCCAGAGCGAAAAACTGTTTTTT.

J is TRBJ2-1 and V is TRBV29-1; maybe TRBD2 (6 bases). There are 11 residues in the CDR3. CDR1 and CDR2 from the germline V gene are SQVTM and ANQGSEA. V was cut by 6 bases and J by 4 bases, with 7 bases left in between. Written as DNA, the CDR3 is TGCAGCGTCGGGGGTTACAATGAGCAGTTCTTC. It encodes CSVGGYNEQFF.

This clone was observed a handful of times. The rearrangement uses TRBV5-5 and TRBJ1-1; D may be TRBD1 (5 bases). The germline V gene encodes CDR1 SGHKS and CDR2 YYEKEE (reference sequence). Trimming left V 2 bases short and J 4 bases short, with 9 bases between. CDR3 length: 13 amino acids. CDR3 sequence: CASSFQGSTEAFF. CDR3 coding DNA: TGTGCCAGCAGCTTCCAGGGCTCCACTGAAGCTTTCTTT.

This chain links TRBV2 with TRBJ1-5; 9 nucleotides align to TRBD1. The CDR3 is 13 amino acids. The ends lost 8 bases at V and 4 bases at J; junction bases unmatched: 3. Germline-derived CDR1 and CDR2 are SNHLY and FYNNEI. The CDR3 is CASRDRANQPQHF. The CDR3 coding sequence is TGTGCCAGCCGGGACAGGGCGAATCAGCCCCAGCATTTT.

The chain uses TRBV12-3 or TRBV12-4 and TRBJ1-2; tentative D call: TRBD1 (6 bases). This CDR3 spans 12 amino acids. V was pared by 6 bases and J by 8 bases, with 13 bases between. CDR3 sequence reads: CASRRTAEGYTF. Here the CDR3 DNA reads TGTGCCAGCAGGCGGACAGCGGAAGGCTACACCTTC.

V is TRBV7-9 and J is TRBJ1-1; perhaps TRBD1 as D (5 bases). V gave up 4 bases and J gave up 0 bases, with 12 bases separating them. Per germline, CDR1 SEHNR and CDR2 FQNEAQ (reference sequence). The CDR3 has 15 amino acids. The CDR3 loop is CASSSPMGLNTEAFF. CDR3 bases: TGTGCCAGCAGCTCCCCTATGGGGCTGAACACTGAAGCTTTCTTT.

The CDR3 nucleotides read TGTGCCAGCAGCCAAAGAAGCAAAGCGGGGGTACTCGCAGATACGCAGTATTTT. Translated: CASSQRSKAGVLADTQYF. V gene TRBV3-1 (or the pseudogene TRBV3-2) combines with J gene TRBJ2-3; 8 bases are shared with TRBD2. Germline loops: CDR1 LGHDT, CDR2 YNNKEL (reference sequence). Germline trimming cut 2 bases from V and 4 bases from J; bases unmatched to any gene: 14. This CDR3 comprises 18 residues.

The rearrangement joins TRBV6-1 to TRBJ2-5; 11 nucleotides match TRBD2. The J segment lost 5 bases and the V segment lost 3 bases, leaving 5 bases of the junction unmatched. Germline V gene lookup returns CDR1 MNHNS and CDR2 SASEGT. There are 15 residues in the CDR3. CDR3 protein: CASSDRPSGGETQYF. As DNA, the CDR3 is TGTGCCAGCAGTGACAGGCCTAGCGGGGGGGAGACCCAGTACTTC.